This T cell receptor beta chain was retrieved from a study of T-cell reconstitution after alpha-beta-depleted transplantation in children. TCRbeta library preparation incorporated unique molecular identifiers. TCRdb independently ran MiXCR on the PCR reads; one entry per CDR3 protein. The repertoire consists of around 400,000 distinct CDR3 sequences, with approximately 20% occurring once and the leading ten covering 3% to 4%. The V gene end was trimmed by 1 base and the J gene end by 3 bases; junction bases not matched to a gene: 4. Looked up from germline, CDR1 is SGHVS and CDR2 is FQNEAQ. This CDR3 comprises 15 residues.

This TCR derives from a human donor who donated a stem cell graft to a child with acute myeloid leukemia. The chain is built from TRBV7-8 and TRBJ2-7; TRBD1 aligns across 9 bases. Sequencing used PBMCs from the stem cell graft donor, obtained from the stem cell graft. The CDR3 region is CASSLVPGQGYEQYF. In DNA, the CDR3 is TGTGCCAGCAGCTTAGTTCCGGGACAGGGCTACGAGCAGTACTTC.